This entry is about one T cell receptor beta chain. This clone's antigen is unknown. Within one base of it there is no much larger clone, and no base qualities were kept. These data originate in a study of shared clonotypes between healthy human individuals (dated by TCRdb to about 2020). Looking at the study overall: A few men and two women, aged 18 to 49 years, made up the cohort. Libraries were prepared and TCR repertoires were sequenced by different laboratories using diverse techniques, in order to increase sequencing depth and limit assay-specific biases. For each donor, three plates each were used for CD4 naive and CD4 memory, two plates were used for CD8 naive, and one plate was used for CD8 memory. Per donor, leukapheresis produced somewhere between about 0.94 and 10 billion PBMCs. To estimate repertoire size and how much clonotype sharing occurs between individuals, the study deeply sequenced the blood TCR repertoires of five healthy adults. Summary of the overall study and its limitations: Rarefaction of sorted-subset datasets indicated incomplete sequencing despite the large sequencing depth. About 4.5% of naive CD4, around 3.5% of naive CD8, approximately 2.2% of memory CD4, and over 0.35% of memory CD8 clonotypes were shared across a handful of donors. Pairwise subsampling led to the expectation that sequencing depth would affect the degree of clonotype sharing among donors. Sampling was restricted to blood, and TCR repertoires in tissues likely differ from the TCR repertoires found in blood. Higher generation probabilities were observed for clonotypes shared by all four sorted-subset donors than for non-shared clonotypes. Naive subsets generally had larger estimated clonotype richness than memory subsets. Because the study included only a small number of donors, the genetic and exposure-history diversity represented was limited.

The donors were healthy, HIV-negative adults who had no recently reported acute infections or vaccinations. Every donor was a Caucasian adult residing in Nashville, Tennessee, USA. CD4+ T cells were enriched by magnetic negative selection; naive cells were then positively selected on CD45RA, and the negative fraction formed the memory subset. Blood was obtained by leukapheresis, after which PBMCs were separated by Ficoll-Histopaque density gradient centrifugation and cryopreserved in liquid nitrogen vapor phase. Analytical flow cytometry was used to check the purity and quantity of every magnetically sorted T cell population. Genomic DNA was isolated from every sorted fraction and measured by UV absorbance on a Nanodrop 2000c. Using the deep immunoSEQ assay, TCR CDR3 regions were amplified from genomic DNA by multiplex PCR. Extracted genomic DNA from each cell subset was spread evenly across all wells of several immunoSEQ 96-well plates, with each plate serving as a replicate. Each replicate PCR for sorted subsets received approximately 200 ng genomic DNA, equal to tens of thousands of T cell genomes. Purified libraries were measured with a Qubit 3.0 fluorometer, size-checked on a Bioanalyzer 2100, and measured again with the KAPA Library Quantification kit. Every immunoSEQ 96-well plate was sequenced on a dedicated single-read 150-cycle Illumina NextSeq 550 flow cell. Processing in the source paper ran as follows. Because the immunoSEQ output included only junctional sequences and no quality scores, the filtering could not be the same as the filtering used for full-length reads. Sequences were annotated with PyIR, a Python wrapper for IgBLAST v1.9, using IMGT germline references to assign V/J genes and CDR3. Reads were removed for weak V/J assignments (E-value above 1e-6), missing CDR3, stop codons, out-of-frame junctions, or ambiguous translated residues. V3J clonotypes were defined as sequences sharing the same inferred V gene, J gene, and CDR3 amino acid sequence. To compute the percentage overlap between repertoires, the number of shared unique clonotypes was divided by the size of the smaller repertoire. Repertoire richness was assessed with RTK rarefaction, the Chao1 estimator, and Recon v2.1 estimates of unobserved clonotypes. Generation probabilities for all TCRbeta clonotypes obtained by the gDNA method from a handful of donors were computed using OLGA. TCRdb re-hosts the immuneACCESS table, in-frame sequences only. Its copies lack some clones; in the studies checked, an unresolved V gene accounts for under half of them, and the cause for the rest is not known. The V and J calls and clone size come from that table; D and trimming were worked out from the DNA. Within this sample are approximately 700,000 clones, with less than 80% of them counted one time only. More than 1.5% of the sample is in the top ten clones.

According to the germline V gene, CDR1 reads SGHTA and CDR2 reads FQGNSA. V is clipped by 5 bases and J by 4 bases, and the sequence between their germline boundaries is 12 bases long. The CDR3 numbers 14 residues from cysteine through phenylalanine. The CDR3 DNA has 42 bases and is translated from base 1. The sequence came from a woman in her thirties in good health. The chain uses TRBV7-2 and TRBJ2-1; possibly the D gene is TRBD2, per 6 matching bases. The material sequenced was memory CD4+ T cells sorted from blood. The meaning of the sample's cell subset or site label: CD45RA-negative fraction. The CDR3 region reads CASSRRDLYNEQFF. Read as DNA, the sequence is TGTGCCAGCAGCAGGCGGGACTTGTACAATGAGCAGTTCTTC. Full variable domain (CDR3 extended with the reference TRBV7-2 and TRBJ2-1 proteins): GAGVSQSPSNKVTEKGKDVELRCDPISGHTALYWYRQSLGQGLEFLIYFQGNSAPDKSGLPSDRFSAERTGGSVSTLTIQRTQQEDSAVYLCASSRRDLYNEQFFGPGTRLTVL.